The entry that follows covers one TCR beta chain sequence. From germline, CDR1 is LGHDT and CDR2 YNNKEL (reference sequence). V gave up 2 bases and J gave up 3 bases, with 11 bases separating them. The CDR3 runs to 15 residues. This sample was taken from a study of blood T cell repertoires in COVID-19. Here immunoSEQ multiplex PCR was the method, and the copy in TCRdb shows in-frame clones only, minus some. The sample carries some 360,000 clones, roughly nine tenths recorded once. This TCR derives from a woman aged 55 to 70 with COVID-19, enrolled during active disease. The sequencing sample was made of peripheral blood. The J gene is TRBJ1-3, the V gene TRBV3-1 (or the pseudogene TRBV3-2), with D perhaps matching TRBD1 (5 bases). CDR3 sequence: CASSQYVRDGNTIYF. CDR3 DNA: TGTGCCAGCAGCCAATATGTCAGGGATGGAAACACCATATATTTT.